Listed below are T cell receptor beta chains from one sample, sequenced in a study of STAT5B mutations in CD4+ large granular lymphocyte leukemia. The method was immunoSEQ multiplex PCR; TCRdb's version includes in-frame clones alone and lacks a portion of them. The table includes roughly 48,000 clones, less than 85% detected once. Sequencing was carried out using CD4+ T cells from blood buffy coats. The receptors come from a human donor in good health. Each CDR3 is given with its conserved first and last residue. Each record gives: J gene, D gene, clone size, V gene, CDR3 DNA, CDR3 protein. D genes are given only for firm matches. For some rows the clone size is stated as once, few or many, or as a class when expanded; others skip it.

J: TRBJ2-3
D: -
size: once
V: TRBV9
DNA: TGTGCCAGCAGCGTAGTGCCGGGGGGCCCCACAGATACGCAGTATTTT
CDR3: CASSVVPGGPTDTQYF

J: TRBJ2-3
D: TRBD2
size: -
V: TRBV19
DNA: TGTGCCAGTAGTACTAGCGGGGTCACAGATACGCAGTATTTT
CDR3: CASSTSGVTDTQYF

J: TRBJ1-1
D: -
size: -
V: TRBV10-2
DNA: TGCGCCAGCAGTGGAATACACGCAGATGACACTGAAGCTTTCTTT
CDR3: CASSGIHADDTEAFF

J: TRBJ1-2
D: TRBD1
size: -
V: TRBV6-5
DNA: TGTGCCAGCAGCTCGACAGGGGATGGCTACACCTTC
CDR3: CASSSTGDGYTF

J: TRBJ1-5
D: -
size: -
V: TRBV6-1
DNA: TGTGCCAGCAGTGAGCTGGCAGGGGCAAATCAGCCCCAGCATTTT
CDR3: CASSELAGANQPQHF

J: TRBJ2-3
D: -
size: -
V: TRBV7-9
DNA: TGTGCCAGCAGCTTTGGCCTTAGCACAGATACGCAGTATTTT
CDR3: CASSFGLSTDTQYF

J: TRBJ2-2
D: TRBD2
size: once
V: TRBV15
DNA: TGTGCCACCAGCAGAGACTGGGGGGGAGTCACCGGGGAGCTGTTTTTT
CDR3: CATSRDWGGVTGELFF

J: TRBJ1-3
D: -
size: -
V: TRBV7-9
DNA: TGTGCCAGCAAGGGTGGGGGAAACACCATATATTTT
CDR3: CASKGGGNTIYF

J: TRBJ1-4
D: TRBD1
size: few
V: TRBV19
DNA: TGTGCCAGTAGTCTCCAGGGGGCAGGAACTAATGAAAAACTGTTTTTT
CDR3: CASSLQGAGTNEKLFF

J: TRBJ2-3
D: -
size: -
V: TRBV28
DNA: TGTGCCAGCAGTTCTGCCCCCGGGGCCACGAGAGATACGCAGTATTTT
CDR3: CASSSAPGATRDTQYF

J: TRBJ2-2
D: -
size: -
V: TRBV7-9
DNA: TGTGCCAGCAGCACTTCAGGGCGCGCGAACACCGGGGAGCTGTTTTTT
CDR3: CASSTSGRANTGELFF

J: TRBJ1-1
D: -
size: few
V: TRBV28
DNA: TGTGCCAGCAGTTTTAGGGGGACTGAAGCTTTCTTT
CDR3: CASSFRGTEAFF

J: TRBJ2-5
D: TRBD1
size: -
V: TRBV9
DNA: TGTGCCAGCAGCGTCCAGGGGGCGTTGGAGACCCAGTACTTC
CDR3: CASSVQGALETQYF

J: TRBJ1-2
D: -
size: -
V: TRBV29-1
DNA: TGCAGCGTTGAGGGGCAGGGAGGCGACTATGGCTACACCTTC
CDR3: CSVEGQGGDYGYTF

J: TRBJ2-1
D: -
size: -
V: TRBV29-1
DNA: TGCAGCGTTGAAGTGACTGTTGAGCAGTTCTTC
CDR3: CSVEVTVEQFF

J: TRBJ2-3
D: TRBD2
size: -
V: TRBV7-9
DNA: TGTGCCAGCAGCTCTCTAGCGGGGGGGGTAGATACGCAGTATTTT
CDR3: CASSSLAGGVDTQYF

J: TRBJ1-5
D: TRBD1
size: -
V: TRBV19
DNA: TGTGCCAGTAGTCCTGGGACAGGGCGGATTGGCAATCAGCCCCAGCATTTT
CDR3: CASSPGTGRIGNQPQHF

J: TRBJ1-2
D: -
size: few
V: TRBV5-1
DNA: TGCGCCAGCAGCGAGGGACTTGAAGGCTACACCTTC
CDR3: CASSEGLEGYTF

J: TRBJ2-3
D: -
size: few
V: TRBV7-9
DNA: TGTGCCAGCGGCGAGAGGGATACGCAGTATTTT
CDR3: CASGERDTQYF

J: TRBJ2-5
D: TRBD2
size: -
V: TRBV5-4
DNA: TGTGCCAGCAGCCCGAGCGGGGGGGCCGCGGAGACCCAGTACTTC
CDR3: CASSPSGGAAETQYF

J: TRBJ1-2
D: TRBD1
size: few
V: TRBV29-1
DNA: TGCAGCGTCCCGGGACAGGGACAGGATGGCTACACCTTC
CDR3: CSVPGQGQDGYTF

J: TRBJ2-5
D: -
size: once
V: TRBV7-2
DNA: TGTGCCAGCAGCTTAGGGCTGTACCAAGAGACCCAGTACTTC
CDR3: CASSLGLYQETQYF

J: TRBJ1-1
D: -
size: few
V: TRBV30
DNA: TGTGCCTGGAGTAAGGTGGGTCGGAACACTGAAGCTTTCTTT
CDR3: CAWSKVGRNTEAFF

J: TRBJ1-4
D: -
size: -
V: TRBV18
DNA: TGTGCCAGCTCACCGCGGGGCGCAAATGAAAAACTGTTTTTT
CDR3: CASSPRGANEKLFF

J: TRBJ2-5
D: -
size: -
V: TRBV5-1
DNA: TGCGCCAGCAGCTTGAGGGCTAGCGAGCAAGAGACCCAGTACTTC
CDR3: CASSLRASEQETQYF

J: TRBJ1-5
D: -
size: -
V: TRBV5-5
DNA: TGTGCCAGCAGCTTGGGTCAAGTGTTGTTGACAGGTAATCAGCCCCAGCATTTT
CDR3: CASSLGQVLLTGNQPQHF

J: TRBJ1-2
D: -
size: few
V: TRBV5-4
DNA: TGTGCCAGCAGCTTGCGAGCGGGAGGCGGCTACACCTTC
CDR3: CASSLRAGGGYTF

J: TRBJ2-5
D: -
size: once
V: TRBV7-3
DNA: TGTGCCAGCAGCGTGGAAGGGGGAAGGGAGACCCAGTACTTC
CDR3: CASSVEGGRETQYF

J: TRBJ1-1
D: TRBD1
size: few
V: TRBV7-6
DNA: TGTGCCAGCAGCCCGGGGACAGGGAGCACTGAAGCTTTCTTT
CDR3: CASSPGTGSTEAFF

J: TRBJ1-1
D: -
size: -
V: TRBV6-6
DNA: TGTGCCAGCAGTTACTACAGCATGAACACTGAAGCTTTCTTT
CDR3: CASSYYSMNTEAFF

J: TRBJ1-1
D: -
size: -
V: TRBV19
DNA: TGTGCCAGTAGTATCAATGCGGGAGCGGTGAACACTGAAGCTTTCTTT
CDR3: CASSINAGAVNTEAFF

J: TRBJ2-5
D: -
size: -
V: TRBV14
DNA: TGTGCCAGCAGCCTATCCACCTCCGGGCCACTCGAGACCCAGTACTTC
CDR3: CASSLSTSGPLETQYF

J: TRBJ2-2
D: -
size: -
V: TRBV7-9
DNA: TGTGCCAGCGGCCCACAGGGCACCGGGGAGCTGTTTTTT
CDR3: CASGPQGTGELFF

J: TRBJ2-5
D: TRBD1
size: -
V: TRBV6-1
DNA: TGTGCCAGCAGTGATTATGGGACAGCCCAAGAGACCCAGTACTTC
CDR3: CASSDYGTAQETQYF

J: TRBJ2-5
D: TRBD1
size: -
V: TRBV7-8
DNA: TGTGCCAGCAGCCACGGGACAGGGGGCTTTGGGGAGACCCAGTACTTC
CDR3: CASSHGTGGFGETQYF

J: TRBJ2-2
D: -
size: -
V: TRBV28
DNA: TGTGCCAGCAGTTTACTGACCGGGGAGCTGTTTTTT
CDR3: CASSLLTGELFF

J: TRBJ1-4
D: TRBD1
size: once
V: TRBV6-1
DNA: TGTGCCAGCAGTGAACCGGGACAGACTAATGAAAAACTGTTTTTT
CDR3: CASSEPGQTNEKLFF

J: TRBJ1-2
D: TRBD1
size: few
V: TRBV19
DNA: TGTGCCAGTAGTATTGGACAGGGGAACTATGGCTACACCTTC
CDR3: CASSIGQGNYGYTF

J: TRBJ1-1
D: TRBD1
size: few
V: TRBV19
DNA: TGTGCCAGCCGGGACAGGCGGGGTCTTAAAGCTTTCTTT
CDR3: CASRDRRGLKAFF

J: TRBJ2-4
D: -
size: -
V: TRBV9
DNA: TGTGCCAGCAGCGTAACCGGGACCAGCGCCTTAGGAAACATTCAGTACTTC
CDR3: CASSVTGTSALGNIQYF

J: TRBJ2-2
D: -
size: -
V: TRBV10-3
DNA: TGTGCCATCAGTGAGACGCTGGAGACCGGGGAGCTGTTTTTT
CDR3: CAISETLETGELFF

J: TRBJ1-5
D: -
size: few
V: TRBV6-6
DNA: TGTGCCAGCGCAGTTACATCAGGGTACAATCAGCCCCAGCATTTT
CDR3: CASAVTSGYNQPQHF